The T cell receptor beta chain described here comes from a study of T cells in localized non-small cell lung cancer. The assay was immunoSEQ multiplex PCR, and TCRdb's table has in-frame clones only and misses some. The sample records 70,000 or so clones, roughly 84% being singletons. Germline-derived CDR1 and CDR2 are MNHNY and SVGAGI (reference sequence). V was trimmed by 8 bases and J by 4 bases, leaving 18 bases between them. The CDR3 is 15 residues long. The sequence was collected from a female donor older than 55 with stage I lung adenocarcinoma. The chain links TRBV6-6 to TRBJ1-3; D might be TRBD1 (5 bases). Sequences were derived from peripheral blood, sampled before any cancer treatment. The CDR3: CASRRFRDPGNTIYF. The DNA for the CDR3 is TGTGCCAGCCGACGATTCCGGGACCCCGGAAACACCATATATTTT.